This T cell receptor beta chain was profiled in a study of T-cell memory formation after mild COVID-19. One entry per CDR3 protein results from TCRdb running MiXCR on the 5' RACE reads. Here the sample spans some 320,000 distinct CDR3 sequences, approximately 16% being singletons. Points on this clonotype: A much larger clone lies one base from this, so it may be a read error.

Germline V gives CDR1 KGHSH, CDR2 LQKENI. The CDR3 runs 11 residues. Sequences were obtained from PBMCs or a T cell subset sorted from them (not recorded which). The TCR sequence derives from a man aged 18 to 35 who had mild COVID-19 (a few samples of this study predate the infection). Cell type and time point are not known. The rearrangement uses TRBV18 and TRBJ2-1, with D hard to call. CDR3 sequence reads: CATSFYNEQFF. The CDR3 DNA reads as TGTGCCACCTCATTCTACAATGAGCAGTTCTTC.